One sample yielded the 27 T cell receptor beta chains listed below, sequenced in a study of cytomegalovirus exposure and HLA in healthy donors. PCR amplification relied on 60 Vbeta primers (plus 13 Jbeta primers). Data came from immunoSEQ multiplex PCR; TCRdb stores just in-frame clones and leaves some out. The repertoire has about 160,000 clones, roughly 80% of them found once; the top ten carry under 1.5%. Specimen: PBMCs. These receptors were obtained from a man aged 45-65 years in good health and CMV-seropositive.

The CDR3 reads CASSLAGDDTEAFF. The CDR3 DNA follows: TGCGCCAGCAGCTTGGCGGGGGACGACACTGAAGCTTTCTTT. V gene TRBV5-1 combines with J gene TRBJ1-1; tentative D call: TRBD1 (5 bases). Trimming left V 0 bases short and J 3 bases short, with 9 bases between. CDR3 length: 14 amino acids. Germline V CDR1 and CDR2: SGHRS, YFSETQ.

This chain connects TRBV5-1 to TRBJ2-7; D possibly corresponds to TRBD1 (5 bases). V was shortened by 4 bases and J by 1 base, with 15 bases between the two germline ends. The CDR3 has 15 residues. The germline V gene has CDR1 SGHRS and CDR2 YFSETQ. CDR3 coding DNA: TGCGCCAGCAGCCCCCAGGGTGCTCTATCCTACGAGCAGTACTTC. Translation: CASSPQGALSYEQYF.

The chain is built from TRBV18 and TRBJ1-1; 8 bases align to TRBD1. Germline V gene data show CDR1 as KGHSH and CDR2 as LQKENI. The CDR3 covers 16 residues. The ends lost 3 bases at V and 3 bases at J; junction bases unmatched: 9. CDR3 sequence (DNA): TGTGCCAGCTCACCGGGGCTCGGACAGGGTGACACTGAAGCTTTCTTT. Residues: CASSPGLGQGDTEAFF.

The CDR3 DNA reads TGTGCCAGCAGCACCTTCCCAGGGTCCTACGAGCAGTACTTC. This gives the protein CASSTFPGSYEQYF. V gene TRBV5-4 combines with J gene TRBJ2-7, with a possible D match to TRBD1 (5 bases). V dropped 4 bases and J dropped 1 base, with 12 bases sitting between them. The CDR3 contains 14 residues. The germline gives CDR1 SGHNT, CDR2 YYREEE (reference sequence).

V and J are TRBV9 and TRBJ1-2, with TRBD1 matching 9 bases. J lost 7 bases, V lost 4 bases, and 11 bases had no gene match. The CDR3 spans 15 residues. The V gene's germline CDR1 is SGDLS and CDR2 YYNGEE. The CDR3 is CASSIQGASSSGYTF. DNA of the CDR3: TGTGCCAGCAGCATACAGGGGGCTTCATCGAGTGGCTACACCTTC.

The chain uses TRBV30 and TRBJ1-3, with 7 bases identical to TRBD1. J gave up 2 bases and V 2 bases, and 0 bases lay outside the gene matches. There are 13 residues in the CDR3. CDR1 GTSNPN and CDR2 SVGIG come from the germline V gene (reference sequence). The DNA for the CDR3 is TGTGCCTGGAGTAGGGGGCCTGGAAACACCATATATTTT. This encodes CAWSRGPGNTIYF.

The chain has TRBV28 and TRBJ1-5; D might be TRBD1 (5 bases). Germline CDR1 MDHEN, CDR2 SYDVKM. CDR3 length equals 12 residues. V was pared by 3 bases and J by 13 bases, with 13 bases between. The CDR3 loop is CASSLSREQQHF. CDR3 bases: TGTGCCAGCAGTTTGAGCAGGGAACAGCAGCATTTT.

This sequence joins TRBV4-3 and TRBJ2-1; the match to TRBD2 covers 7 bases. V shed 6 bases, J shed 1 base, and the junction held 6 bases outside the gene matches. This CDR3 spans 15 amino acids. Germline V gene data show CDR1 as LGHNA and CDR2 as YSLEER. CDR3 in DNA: TGCGCCAGCAGTGCCAGCGGGAAGTCCTACAATGAGCAGTTCTTC. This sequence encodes CASSASGKSYNEQFF.

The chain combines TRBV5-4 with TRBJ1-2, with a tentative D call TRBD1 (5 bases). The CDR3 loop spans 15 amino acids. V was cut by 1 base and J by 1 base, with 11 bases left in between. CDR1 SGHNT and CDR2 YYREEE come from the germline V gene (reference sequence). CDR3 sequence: CASSLSTANNYGYTF. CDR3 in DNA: TGTGCCAGCAGCTTGTCGACAGCGAATAACTATGGCTACACCTTC.

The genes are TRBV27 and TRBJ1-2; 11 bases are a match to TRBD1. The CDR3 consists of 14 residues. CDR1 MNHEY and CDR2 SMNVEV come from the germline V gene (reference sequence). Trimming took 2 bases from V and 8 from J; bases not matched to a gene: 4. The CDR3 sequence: CASSLSRTGGGYTF. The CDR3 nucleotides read TGTGCCAGCAGTTTAAGCAGGACAGGGGGCGGCTACACCTTC.

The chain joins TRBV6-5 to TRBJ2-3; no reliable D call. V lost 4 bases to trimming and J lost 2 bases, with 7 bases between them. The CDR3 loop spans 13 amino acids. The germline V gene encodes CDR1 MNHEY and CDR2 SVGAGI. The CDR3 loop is CASSSLVTDTQYF. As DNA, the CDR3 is TGTGCCAGCAGTTCGTTAGTCACAGATACGCAGTATTTT.

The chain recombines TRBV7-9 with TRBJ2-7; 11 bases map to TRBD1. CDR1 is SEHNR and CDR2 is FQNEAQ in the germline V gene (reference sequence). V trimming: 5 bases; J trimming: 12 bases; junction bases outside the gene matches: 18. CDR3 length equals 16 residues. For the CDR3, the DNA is TGTGCCAGCAGCCCCGGACAGGGGGCGCGGGACCATAGAGGGTACTTC. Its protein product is CASSPGQGARDHRGYF. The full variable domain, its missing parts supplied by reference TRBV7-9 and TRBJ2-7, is DTGVSQNPRHKITKRGQNVTFRCDPISEHNRLYWYRQTLGQGPEFLTYFQNEAQLEKSRLLSDRFSAERPKGSFSTLEIQRTEQGDSAMYLCASSPGQGARDHRGYFGPGTRLTVT.

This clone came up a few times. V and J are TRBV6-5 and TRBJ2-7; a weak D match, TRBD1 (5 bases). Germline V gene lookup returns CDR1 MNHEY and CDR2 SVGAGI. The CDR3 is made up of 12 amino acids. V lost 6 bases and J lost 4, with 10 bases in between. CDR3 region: CASRSDRYEQYF. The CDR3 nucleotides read TGTGCCAGCAGATCCGACAGATACGAGCAGTACTTC.

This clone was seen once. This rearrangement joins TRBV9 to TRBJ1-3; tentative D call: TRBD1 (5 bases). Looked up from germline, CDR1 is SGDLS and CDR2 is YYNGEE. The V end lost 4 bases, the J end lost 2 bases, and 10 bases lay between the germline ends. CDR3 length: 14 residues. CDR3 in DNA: TGTGCCAGCAGCCTGACGGGGGCTGGAAACACCATATATTTT. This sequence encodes CASSLTGAGNTIYF. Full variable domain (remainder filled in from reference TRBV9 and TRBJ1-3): DSGVTQTPKHLITATGQRVTLRCSPRSGDLSVYWYQQSLDQGLQFLIQYYNGEERAKGNILERFSAQQFPDLHSELNLSSLELGDSALYFCASSLTGAGNTIYFGEGSWLTVV.

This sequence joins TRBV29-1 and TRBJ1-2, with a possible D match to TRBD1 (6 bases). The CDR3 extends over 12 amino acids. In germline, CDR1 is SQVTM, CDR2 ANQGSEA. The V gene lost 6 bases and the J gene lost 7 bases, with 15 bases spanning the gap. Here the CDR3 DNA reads TGCAGCGTCGGACAGTGGTCCTCTGGCTACACCTTC. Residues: CSVGQWSSGYTF. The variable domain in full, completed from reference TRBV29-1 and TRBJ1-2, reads SAVISQKPSRDICQRGTSLTIQCQVDSQVTMMFWYRQQPGQSLTLIATANQGSEATYESGFVIDKFPISRPNLTFSTLTVSNMSPEDSSIYLCSVGQWSSGYTFGSGTRLTVV.

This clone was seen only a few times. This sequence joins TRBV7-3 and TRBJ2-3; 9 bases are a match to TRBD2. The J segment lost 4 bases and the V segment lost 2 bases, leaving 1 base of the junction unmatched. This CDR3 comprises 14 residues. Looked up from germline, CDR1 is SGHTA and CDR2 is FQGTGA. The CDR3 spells CASSLAGGADTQYF. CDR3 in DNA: TGTGCCAGCAGCTTAGCGGGGGGGGCAGATACGCAGTATTTT.

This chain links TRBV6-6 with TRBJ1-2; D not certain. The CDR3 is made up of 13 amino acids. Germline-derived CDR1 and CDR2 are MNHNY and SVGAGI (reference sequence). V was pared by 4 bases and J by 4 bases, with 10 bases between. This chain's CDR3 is CASSSILIYGYTF. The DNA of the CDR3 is TGTGCCAGCAGTTCTATTTTGATCTATGGCTACACCTTC.

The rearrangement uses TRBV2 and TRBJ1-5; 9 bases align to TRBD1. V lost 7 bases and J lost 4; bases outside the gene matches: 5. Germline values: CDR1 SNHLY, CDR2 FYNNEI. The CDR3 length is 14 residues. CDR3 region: CASTLTGGNQPQHF. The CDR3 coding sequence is TGTGCCAGCACCTTGACAGGGGGTAATCAGCCCCAGCATTTT.

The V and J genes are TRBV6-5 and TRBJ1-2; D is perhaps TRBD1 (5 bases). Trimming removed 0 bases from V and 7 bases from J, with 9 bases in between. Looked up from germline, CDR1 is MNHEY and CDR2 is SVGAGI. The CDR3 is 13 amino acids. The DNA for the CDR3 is TGTGCCAGCAGTTACTCGGGGGGGTTTGGCTACACCTTC. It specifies CASSYSGGFGYTF.

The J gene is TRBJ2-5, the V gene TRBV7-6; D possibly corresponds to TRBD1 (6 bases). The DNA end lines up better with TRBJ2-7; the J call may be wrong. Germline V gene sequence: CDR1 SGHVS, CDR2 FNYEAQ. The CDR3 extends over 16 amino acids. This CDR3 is CASSLAWTERSYEQYF. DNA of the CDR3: TGTGCCAGCAGCTTAGCTTGGACAGAACGATCCTACGAGCAGTACTTC.

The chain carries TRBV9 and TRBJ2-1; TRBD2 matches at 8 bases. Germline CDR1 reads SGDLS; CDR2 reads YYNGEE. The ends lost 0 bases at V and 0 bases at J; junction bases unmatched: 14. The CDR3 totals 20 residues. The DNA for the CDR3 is TGTGCCAGCAGCGTAGAAGGGTCGTTTGGCGGGAGGAGCTCCTACAATGAGCAGTTCTTC. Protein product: CASSVEGSFGGRSSYNEQFF.

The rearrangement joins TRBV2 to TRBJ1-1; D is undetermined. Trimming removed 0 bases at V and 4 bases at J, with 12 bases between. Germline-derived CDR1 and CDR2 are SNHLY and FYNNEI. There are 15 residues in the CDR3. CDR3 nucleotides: TGTGCCAGCAGTGAAGCAGCGGGGAGCGGCACTGAAGCTTTCTTT. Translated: CASSEAAGSGTEAFF.

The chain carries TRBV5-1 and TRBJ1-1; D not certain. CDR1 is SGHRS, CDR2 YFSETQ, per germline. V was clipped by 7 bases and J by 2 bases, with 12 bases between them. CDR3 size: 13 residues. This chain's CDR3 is CASSPRSNTEAFF. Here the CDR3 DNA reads TGCGCCAGCTCCCCTCGCAGTAACACTGAAGCTTTCTTT.

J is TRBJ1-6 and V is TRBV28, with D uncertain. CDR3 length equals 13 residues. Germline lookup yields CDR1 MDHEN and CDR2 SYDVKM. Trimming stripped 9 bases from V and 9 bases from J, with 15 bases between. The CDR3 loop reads CASYRVPGSPLHF. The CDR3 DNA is TGTGCCAGTTACCGGGTCCCGGGTTCACCCCTCCACTTT.

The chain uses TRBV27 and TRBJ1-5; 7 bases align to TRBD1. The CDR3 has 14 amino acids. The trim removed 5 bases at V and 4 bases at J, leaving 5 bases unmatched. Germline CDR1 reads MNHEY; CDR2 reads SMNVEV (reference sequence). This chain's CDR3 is CASSRGQPNQPQHF. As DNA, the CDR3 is TGTGCCAGCAGTAGGGGACAGCCAAATCAGCCCCAGCATTTT.

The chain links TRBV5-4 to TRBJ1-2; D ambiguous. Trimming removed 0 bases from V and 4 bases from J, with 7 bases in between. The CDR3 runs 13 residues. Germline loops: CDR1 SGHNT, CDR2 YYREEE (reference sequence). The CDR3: CASSLGGVYGYTF. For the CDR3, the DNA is TGTGCCAGCAGCTTGGGCGGGGTCTATGGCTACACCTTC.

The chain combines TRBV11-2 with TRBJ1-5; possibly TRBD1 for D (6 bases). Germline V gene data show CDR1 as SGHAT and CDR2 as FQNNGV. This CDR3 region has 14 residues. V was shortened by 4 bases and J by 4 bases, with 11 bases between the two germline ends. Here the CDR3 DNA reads TGTGCCAGCAGCTCCACAGGGCCTAATCAGCCCCAGCATTTT. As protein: CASSSTGPNQPQHF.